This T cell receptor (beta chain) originates from a study of T cells in Graves' hyperthyroidism and ophthalmopathy. V dropped 5 bases and J dropped 6 bases, with 14 bases sitting between them. From germline, CDR1 is SGHAT and CDR2 FQNNGV. CDR3 length: 14 amino acids. This clonotype has a count of ten or more. TCR beta CDR3 region amplification was performed from RNA transcripts. First-round RT-PCR with HTBI primers amplified the TCR CDR3 region. TCRdb re-called the multiplex PCR reads with MiXCR, one entry per CDR3 protein. Of 600,000 to 850,000 distinct CDR3 sequences in the sample, roughly a sixth were seen once. The blood sample was taken at first hyperthyroidism diagnosis, before any ophthalmopathy symptoms. Fresh peripheral blood, 7.5 to 10 ml, was the source of the PBMCs.

Source material: blood. This sequence was found in a woman in her 50s with Graves' hyperthyroidism that later progressed to Graves' ophthalmopathy. V is TRBV11-2 and J is TRBJ2-1; the D gene is possibly TRBD1 (8 bases). The CDR3 spells CASSNNRGGNEQFF. The CDR3 DNA reads TGTGCCAGCAGCAACAACAGGGGGGGCAATGAGCAGTTCTTC.